Following are 22 T cell receptor beta chains from one sample sequenced in a study of vaccination effects on CD4 cells after COVID-19. Profiled with immunoSEQ multiplex PCR; TCRdb holds only in-frame clones, not every one. The sample carries 12,000 or so clones, roughly 70% recorded once. Pools of viral peptides were used by the ViraFEST assay to expand antigen-specific CD4+ T cells ahead of sequencing. Following an approximately 10-day culture, CD4+ T cells were purified. The cohort was immunized with two doses of either the BNT162b2 or mRNA-1273 vaccine. Their recognized antigens are unknown. Specimen: CD4+ T cells from PBMCs cultured with SARS-CoV-2 spike peptides, collected after COVID-19 vaccination. Receptors were obtained from a human donor who received a COVID-19 vaccine.

In this sample, this clone turned up a few times. The V call is TRBV4-3, the J call TRBJ2-1; 9 bases fit TRBD2. The CDR3 loop spans 16 amino acids. CDR1 is LGHNA and CDR2 is YSLEER in the germline V gene. V gave up 1 base and J gave up 8 bases; unmatched junction bases: 9. CDR3 loop: CASSQGSGGGADEQFF. As DNA, the CDR3 is TGCGCCAGCAGCCAAGGATCTGGCGGGGGGGCCGATGAGCAGTTCTTC.

The J gene is TRBJ1-6, the V gene TRBV6-2 or TRBV6-3; 7 bases are shared with TRBD1. With V trimmed by 0 bases and J by 9 bases, 2 bases remained unmatched. Germline V gene lookup returns CDR1 MNHEY and CDR2 SVGEGT. The CDR3 contains 14 residues. The CDR3 is CASSYSTGSSPLHF. The CDR3 DNA follows: TGTGCCAGCAGTTACTCGACAGGGAGTTCACCCCTCCACTTT.

This clone was counted once. The chain is built from TRBV3-1 (or the pseudogene TRBV3-2) and TRBJ2-5; 9 bases match TRBD2. The CDR3 runs to 14 residues. CDR1 and CDR2 (germline): LGHDT, YNNKEL (reference sequence). V was pared by 2 bases and J by 2 bases, with 0 bases of the junction left unmatched. CDR3 in DNA: TGTGCCAGCAGCCAAAGCGGGGGGCAAGAGACCCAGTACTTC. It encodes CASSQSGGQETQYF.

The chain recombines TRBV29-1 with TRBJ2-5; D may be TRBD2 (5 bases). V was shortened by 6 bases and J by 4 bases, with 15 bases between the two germline ends. Per the germline V gene, CDR1 is SQVTM and CDR2 is ANQGSEA. The CDR3 contains 13 residues. The CDR3 region is CSVKYRGTETQYF. In DNA, the CDR3 is TGCAGCGTCAAATACCGGGGTACAGAGACCCAGTACTTC.

In its sample, this clone was seen once. The J gene is TRBJ2-3, the V gene TRBV20-1; possible D gene TRBD1, 6 bases. Deletions cut 3 bases from V and 0 bases from J, with 10 bases between. Germline CDR1 and CDR2: DFQATT and SNEGSKA (reference sequence). The CDR3 spans 14 residues. The CDR3 sequence is CSASLGASTDTQYF. The CDR3 DNA follows: TGCAGTGCTAGTTTGGGGGCTAGCACAGATACGCAGTATTTT.

J is TRBJ2-1 and V is TRBV3-1 (or the pseudogene TRBV3-2); D not certain. This CDR3 has 12 residues. CDR1 and CDR2 (germline): LGHDT, YNNKEL (reference sequence). V was cut by 2 bases and J by 10 bases, with 9 bases left in between. CDR3 protein: CASSQRRGEQFF. The CDR3 DNA is TGTGCCAGCAGCCAAAGACGAGGCGAGCAGTTCTTC.

J is TRBJ2-6 and V is TRBV4-2; D is possibly TRBD1 (5 bases). CDR3 length: 16 residues. V lost 3 bases to trimming and J lost 0 bases, with 9 bases between them. The germline gives CDR1 LGHNA, CDR2 YNFKEQ. The CDR3 DNA sequence: TGTGCCAGCAGCCACGAAAGGGGCTCTGGGGCCAACGTCCTGACTTTC. Translated: CASSHERGSGANVLTF.

This clone was observed a few times. This rearrangement joins TRBV6-5 to TRBJ1-2; 7 positions match TRBD1. V lost 6 bases, J lost 2 bases, and 3 bases stayed unmatched. The CDR3 is made up of 13 amino acids. The germline CDR1 and CDR2 sequences are MNHEY and SVGAGI. The DNA for the CDR3 is TGTGCCAGCAGAGACAGGGAAAACTATGGCTACACCTTC. Protein: CASRDRENYGYTF.

This clone is classed as medium-sized. The V call is TRBV3-1 (or the pseudogene TRBV3-2), the J call TRBJ2-7, with 8 bases lining up with TRBD1. The germline V gene encodes CDR1 LGHDT and CDR2 YNNKEL (reference sequence). V lost 5 bases to trimming and J lost 9 bases; unmatched junction nucleotides: 9. This CDR3 has 13 residues. As DNA, the CDR3 is TGTGCCAGCAGCTCCGGGACAGGCCTCGTGCAGTACTTC. Protein: CASSSGTGLVQYF.

The chain recombines TRBV24-1 with TRBJ1-2, with D possibly being TRBD1 (5 bases). The V gene lost 1 base and the J gene lost 2 bases, with 7 bases spanning the gap. This CDR3 spans 14 amino acids. CDR1 and CDR2 (germline): KGHDR, SFDVKD. The CDR3 loop is CATSDFRGNYGYTF. The CDR3 region has the DNA TGTGCCACCAGTGATTTCCGGGGGAACTATGGCTACACCTTC.

The chain links TRBV24-1 to TRBJ2-1; D call uncertain. Germline CDR1 is KGHDR and CDR2 is SFDVKD. The CDR3 has 15 amino acids. V lost 7 bases to trimming and J lost 7 bases, with 19 bases between them. CDR3 nucleotide sequence: TGTGCCACCAGCCACCCTGTCCGAAGGGAAAATGAGCAGTTCTTC. It is translated as CATSHPVRRENEQFF.

This clone is categorized as medium-sized. The rearrangement links TRBV5-1 to TRBJ2-1, with 10 bases lining up with TRBD2. Germline V gives CDR1 SGHRS, CDR2 YFSETQ. J was trimmed by 6 bases and V by 4 bases; bases with no gene match: 10. The CDR3 is 16 residues long. In DNA, the CDR3 is TGCGCCAGCAGCCTCCCCAGCGGGAGGGCCATCAATGAGCAGTTCTTC. Translated, it gives CASSLPSGRAINEQFF.

The chain couples TRBV7-2 to TRBJ2-1; D possibly corresponds to TRBD1 (5 bases). The CDR3 loop spans 17 amino acids. Germline-derived CDR1 and CDR2 are SGHTA and FQGNSA. V lost 2 bases and J lost 6, with 20 bases in between. The DNA of the CDR3 is TGTGCCAGCAGCTTATCAGGGCCGTGGGGATTTCCCAATGAGCAGTTCTTC. The encoded protein is CASSLSGPWGFPNEQFF. Full variable domain (rest looked up from reference TRBV7-2 and TRBJ2-1): GAGVSQSPSNKVTEKGKDVELRCDPISGHTALYWYRQSLGQGLEFLIYFQGNSAPDKSGLPSDRFSAERTGGSVSTLTIQRTQQEDSAVYLCASSLSGPWGFPNEQFFGPGTRLTVL.

This chain links TRBV5-4 with TRBJ2-3; D is perhaps TRBD1 or TRBD2 (5 bases each). V was shortened by 4 bases and J by 8 bases, with 17 bases between the two germline ends. The CDR3 has 14 residues. Per the germline V gene, CDR1 is SGHNT and CDR2 is YYREEE (reference sequence). The CDR3 here is CASSPGTAIRTQYF. CDR3 DNA: TGTGCCAGCAGCCCTGGGACCGCCATTCGTACGCAGTATTTT.

The CDR3 sequence: CASSIGSVTEAFF. The CDR3 DNA follows: TGTGCCAGTAGTATAGGCTCGGTCACTGAAGCTTTCTTT. The V and J genes are TRBV19 and TRBJ1-1; D gene ambiguous. The CDR3 contains 13 residues. V gave up 1 base and J gave up 4 bases, with 7 bases separating them. The germline gives CDR1 LNHDA, CDR2 SQIVND (reference sequence).

This rearrangement joins TRBV9 to TRBJ2-3, with unresolved D. The CDR3 loop spans 16 amino acids. Germline assignment: CDR1 SGDLS and CDR2 YYNGEE. V was trimmed by 3 bases and J by 0 bases, leaving 14 bases between them. The CDR3 nucleotides are TGTGCCAGCAGCGCTCTTCCAGAAGCTAGCACAGATACGCAGTATTTT. It encodes CASSALPEASTDTQYF.

This clone qualifies as large. CDR3 sequence reads: CASSRHLAGGSNTGELFF. CDR3 bases: TGTGCCAGCAGTCGCCATCTAGCGGGGGGGTCCAACACCGGGGAGCTGTTTTTT. The chain is built from TRBV6-2 or TRBV6-3 and TRBJ2-2, with 12 bases fitting TRBD2. Unmatched junction bases numbered 9, after V lost 5 bases and J lost 2 bases. This CDR3 has 18 residues. Germline V gives CDR1 MNHEY, CDR2 SVGEGT.

The chain combines TRBV10-3 with TRBJ2-5; 8 bases are shared with TRBD1. This CDR3 comprises 14 residues. V was pared by 6 bases and J by 5 bases, with 8 bases of the junction left unmatched. CDR1 ENHRY and CDR2 SYGVKD come from the germline V gene. The CDR3 region is CAIRPTDREETQYF. The CDR3 DNA is TGTGCCATCAGACCTACGGACAGGGAGGAGACCCAGTACTTC.

V is TRBV12-3 or TRBV12-4 and J is TRBJ1-4, with a tentative D call TRBD1 (6 bases). V was clipped by 6 bases and J by 8 bases, with 13 bases between them. The CDR3 has 13 residues. CDR3 loop: CASSQGQREKLFF. The CDR3 DNA is TGTGCCAGCAGCCAAGGACAGCGAGAAAAACTGTTTTTT.

V is TRBV6-6 and J is TRBJ1-2; maybe TRBD1 (5 bases). The CDR3 runs 13 residues. V shed 5 bases and J shed 7 bases, with 14 bases lying between them. The germline CDR1 and CDR2 sequences are MNHNY and SVGAGI (reference sequence). The CDR3 nucleotides are TGTGCCAGCAGTGCAGGGACCGTAGGTGGCTACACCTTC. This sequence encodes CASSAGTVGGYTF.

The V and J genes are TRBV30 and TRBJ2-7; the D is unclear. V dropped 0 bases and J dropped 3 bases, with 6 bases sitting between them. The CDR3 has 12 amino acids. CDR1 and CDR2 (germline): GTSNPN, SVGIG (reference sequence). The CDR3 here is CAWSVVHYEQYF. The CDR3 coding sequence is TGTGCCTGGAGTGTGGTGCACTACGAGCAGTACTTC.

This clone has just one count. The chain combines TRBV5-6 with TRBJ1-2, with 7 positions matching TRBD1. The CDR3 runs to 14 residues. Per germline, CDR1 SGHDT and CDR2 YYEEEE. The V and J ends lost 4 bases and 2 bases, in that order; junction bases with no gene match: 5. CDR3 in DNA: TGTGCCAGCAGCCAGGGACAGCAAAACTATGGCTACACCTTC. Its protein is CASSQGQQNYGYTF.